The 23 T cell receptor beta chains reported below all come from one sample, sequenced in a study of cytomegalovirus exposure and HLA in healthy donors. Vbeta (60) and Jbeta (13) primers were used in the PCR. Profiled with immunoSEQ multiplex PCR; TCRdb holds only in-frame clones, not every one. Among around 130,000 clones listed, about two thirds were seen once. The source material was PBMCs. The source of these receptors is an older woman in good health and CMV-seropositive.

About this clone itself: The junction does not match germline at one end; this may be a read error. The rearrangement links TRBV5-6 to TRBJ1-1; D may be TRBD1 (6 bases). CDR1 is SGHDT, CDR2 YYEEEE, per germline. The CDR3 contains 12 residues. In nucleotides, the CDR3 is TGTGCCAGCACCTTGACAGGTGCTGAAGCTTTCTTT. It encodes CASTLTGAEAFF.

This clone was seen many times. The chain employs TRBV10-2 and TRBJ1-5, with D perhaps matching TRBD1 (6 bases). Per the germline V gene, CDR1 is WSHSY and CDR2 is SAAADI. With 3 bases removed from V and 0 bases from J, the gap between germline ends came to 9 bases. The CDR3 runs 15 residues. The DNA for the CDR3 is TGCGCCAGCAGTGAAACAGGGAATAGCAATCAGCCCCAGCATTTT. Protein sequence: CASSETGNSNQPQHF.

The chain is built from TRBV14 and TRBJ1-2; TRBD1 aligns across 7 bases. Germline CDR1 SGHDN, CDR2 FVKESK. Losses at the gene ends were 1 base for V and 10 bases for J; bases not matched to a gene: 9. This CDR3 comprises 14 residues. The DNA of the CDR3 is TGTGCCAGCAGCCAAGGAGGGACAGAAATAGACTACACCTTC. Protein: CASSQGGTEIDYTF.

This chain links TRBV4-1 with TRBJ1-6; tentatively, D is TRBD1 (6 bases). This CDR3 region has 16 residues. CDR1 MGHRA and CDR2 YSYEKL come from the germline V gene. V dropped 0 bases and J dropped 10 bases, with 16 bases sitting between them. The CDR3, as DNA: TGCGCCAGCAGCCAAGATTGGGGGCAGAAGGAATCACCCCTCCACTTT. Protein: CASSQDWGQKESPLHF.

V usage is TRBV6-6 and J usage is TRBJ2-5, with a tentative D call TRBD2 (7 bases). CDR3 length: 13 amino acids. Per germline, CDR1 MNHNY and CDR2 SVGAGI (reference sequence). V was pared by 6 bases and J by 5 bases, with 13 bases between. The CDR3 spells CASRRWGGETQYF. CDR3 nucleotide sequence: TGTGCCAGCAGGAGGTGGGGGGGCGAGACCCAGTACTTC.

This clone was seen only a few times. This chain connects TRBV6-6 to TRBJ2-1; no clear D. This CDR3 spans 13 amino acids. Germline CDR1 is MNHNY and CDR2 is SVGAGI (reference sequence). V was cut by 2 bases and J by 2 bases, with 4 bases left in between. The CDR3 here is CASSYRAYNEQFF. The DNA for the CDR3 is TGTGCCAGCAGTTACCGGGCCTACAATGAGCAGTTCTTC.

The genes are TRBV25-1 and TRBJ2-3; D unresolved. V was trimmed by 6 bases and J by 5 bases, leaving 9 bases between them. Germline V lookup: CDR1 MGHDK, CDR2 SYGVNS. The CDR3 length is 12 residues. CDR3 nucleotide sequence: TGTGCCAGCAGCGGAGTTGGAGATACGCAGTATTTT. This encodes CASSGVGDTQYF.

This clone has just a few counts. The CDR3 DNA reads as TGTGCCAGCAGCGCCCACAGACAGGGAGCTAACTATGGCTACACCTTC. This translates into CASSAHRQGANYGYTF. This chain joins TRBV13 and TRBJ1-2, with TRBD1 matching 7 bases. The CDR3 spans 16 residues. V dropped 5 bases and J dropped 0; count of bases not matched to a gene: 9. In germline, CDR1 is PRHDT, CDR2 FYEKMQ (reference sequence).

CDR3 sequence: CASSPTSGRSYEQYF. The CDR3 DNA follows: TGTGCCAGCAGCCCTACTAGCGGGCGTTCCTACGAGCAGTACTTC. V is TRBV7-3 and J is TRBJ2-7; 9 nucleotides match TRBD2. The length of the CDR3 is 15 residues. Germline V lookup: CDR1 SGHTA, CDR2 FQGTGA. Trimming at V came to 5 bases and at J to 1 base, leaving 6 bases not matched to a gene.

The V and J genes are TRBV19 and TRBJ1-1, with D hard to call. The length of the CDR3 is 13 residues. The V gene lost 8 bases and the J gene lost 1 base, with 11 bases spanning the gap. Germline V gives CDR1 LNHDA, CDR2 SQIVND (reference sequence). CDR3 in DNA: TGTGCCAGTTGGACTGGGCGGAACACTGAAGCTTTCTTT. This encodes CASWTGRNTEAFF.

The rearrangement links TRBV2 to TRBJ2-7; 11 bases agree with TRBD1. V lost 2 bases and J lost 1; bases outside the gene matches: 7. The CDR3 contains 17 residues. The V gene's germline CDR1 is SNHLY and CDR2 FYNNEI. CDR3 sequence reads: CASSENGGQGVSYEQYF. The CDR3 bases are TGTGCCAGCAGTGAAAATGGGGGACAGGGGGTATCCTACGAGCAGTACTTC.

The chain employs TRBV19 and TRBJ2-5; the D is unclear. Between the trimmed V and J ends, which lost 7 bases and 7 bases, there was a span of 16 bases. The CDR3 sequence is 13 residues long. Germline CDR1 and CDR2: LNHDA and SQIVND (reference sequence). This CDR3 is CASTLGGAGTQYF. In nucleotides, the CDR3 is TGTGCCAGTACCCTAGGTGGCGCCGGGACCCAGTACTTC.

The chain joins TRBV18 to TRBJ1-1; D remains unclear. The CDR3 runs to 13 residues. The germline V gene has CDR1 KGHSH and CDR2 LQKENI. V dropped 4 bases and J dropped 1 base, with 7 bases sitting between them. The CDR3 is CASSRTRNTEAFF. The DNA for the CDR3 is TGTGCCAGCTCACGAACAAGGAACACTGAAGCTTTCTTT.

The chain's CDR3 is CATTAGTGISEQYF. CDR3 nucleotide sequence: TGTGCCACAACCGCCGGGACAGGAATCTCCGAGCAGTACTTC. The chain is built from TRBV15 and TRBJ2-5, with 8 bases matching TRBD1. The J call may be incorrect, as the DNA end agrees better with TRBJ2-7. This CDR3 contains 14 residues. The germline V gene encodes CDR1 LNHNV and CDR2 YYDKDF (reference sequence).

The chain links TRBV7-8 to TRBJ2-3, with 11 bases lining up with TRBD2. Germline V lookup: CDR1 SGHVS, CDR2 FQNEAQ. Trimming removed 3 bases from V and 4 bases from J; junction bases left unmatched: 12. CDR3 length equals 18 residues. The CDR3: CASSFSQLAGGPSDTQYF. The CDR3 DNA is TGTGCCAGCAGCTTTAGCCAATTAGCGGGGGGGCCCTCAGATACGCAGTATTTT.

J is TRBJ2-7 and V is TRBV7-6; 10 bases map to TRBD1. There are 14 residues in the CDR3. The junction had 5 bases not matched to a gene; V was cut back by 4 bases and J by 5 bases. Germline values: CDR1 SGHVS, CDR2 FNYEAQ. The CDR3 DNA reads TGTGCCAGCAGCTCCGGACAGGGGGGTGACGAGCAGTACTTC. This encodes CASSSGQGGDEQYF.

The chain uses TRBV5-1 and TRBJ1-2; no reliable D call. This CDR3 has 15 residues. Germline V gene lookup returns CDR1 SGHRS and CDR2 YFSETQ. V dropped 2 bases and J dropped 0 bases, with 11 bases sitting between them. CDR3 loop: CASSLTGTANYGYTF. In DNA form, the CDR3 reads TGCGCCAGCAGCTTAACCGGTACGGCTAACTATGGCTACACCTTC. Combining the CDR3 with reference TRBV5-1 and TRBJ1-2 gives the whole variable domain KAGVTQTPRYLIKTRGQQVTLSCSPISGHRSVSWYQQTPGQGLQFLFEYFSETQRNKGNFPGRFSGRQFSNSRSEMNVSTLELGDSALYLCASSLTGTANYGYTFGSGTRLTVV.

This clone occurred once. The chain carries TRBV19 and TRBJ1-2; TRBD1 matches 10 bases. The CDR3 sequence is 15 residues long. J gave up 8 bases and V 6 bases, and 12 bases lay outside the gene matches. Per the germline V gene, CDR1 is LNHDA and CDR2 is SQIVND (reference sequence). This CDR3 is CASSNQWTGGEGYTF. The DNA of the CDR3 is TGTGCCAGTAGCAACCAATGGACAGGGGGGGAAGGCTACACCTTC. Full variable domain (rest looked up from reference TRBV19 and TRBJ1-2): DGGITQSPKYLFRKEGQNVTLSCEQNLNHDAMYWYRQDPGQGLRLIYYSQIVNDFQKGDIAEGYSVSREKKESFPLTVTSAQKNPTAFYLCASSNQWTGGEGYTFGSGTRLTVV.

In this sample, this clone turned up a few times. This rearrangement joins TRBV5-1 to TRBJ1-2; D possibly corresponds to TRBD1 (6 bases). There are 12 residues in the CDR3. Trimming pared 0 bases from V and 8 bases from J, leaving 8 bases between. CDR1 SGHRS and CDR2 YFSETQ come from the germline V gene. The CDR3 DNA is TGCGCCAGCAGCTTGGGCAGGGGCGGCTACACCTTC. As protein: CASSLGRGGYTF.

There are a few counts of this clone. The DNA for the CDR3 is TGTGCCAGGGACAGGGTCCCCCGCGATGGCTACACCTTC. It encodes CARDRVPRDGYTF. The gene calls are TRBV21-1 and TRBJ1-2; the listed D gene, TRBD1, was not tested against the DNA. TRBV21-1 is tagged as a pseudogene. The CDR3 sequence is 13 residues long.

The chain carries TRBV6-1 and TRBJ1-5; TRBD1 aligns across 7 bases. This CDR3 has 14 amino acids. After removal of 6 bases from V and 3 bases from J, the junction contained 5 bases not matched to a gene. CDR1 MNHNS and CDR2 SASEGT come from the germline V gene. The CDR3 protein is CASRRQGNNQPQHF. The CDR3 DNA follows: TGTGCCAGCAGGCGACAGGGTAACAATCAGCCCCAGCATTTT.

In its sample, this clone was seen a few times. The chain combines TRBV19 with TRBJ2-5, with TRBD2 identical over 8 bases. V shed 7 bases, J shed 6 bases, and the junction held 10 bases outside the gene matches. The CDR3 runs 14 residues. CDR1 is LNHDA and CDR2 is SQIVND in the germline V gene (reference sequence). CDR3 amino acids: CASKDGGDLQTQYF. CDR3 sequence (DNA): TGTGCCAGTAAAGACGGGGGGGATCTCCAGACCCAGTACTTC.

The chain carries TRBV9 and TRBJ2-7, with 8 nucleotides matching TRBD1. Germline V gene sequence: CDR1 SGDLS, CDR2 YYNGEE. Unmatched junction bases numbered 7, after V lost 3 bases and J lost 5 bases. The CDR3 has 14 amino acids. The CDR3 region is CASSGQGRIDEQYF. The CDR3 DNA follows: TGTGCCAGCAGCGGACAGGGGAGAATAGACGAGCAGTACTTC.